Given below is one T cell receptor beta chain in context. No cognate antigen has been identified for it. Base qualities are not at hand, and no much larger clone is one base apart. At study entry, adolescents were screened for latent tuberculosis infection by tuberculin skin test and QuantiFERON-TB GOLD In-Tube IGRA. Unsorted cryopreserved PBMC were immunosequenced, covering on average around 100,000 T cells per clinical donor. Eleven high schools in the Worcester region of the Western Cape, South Africa, served as enrollment sites for adolescents aged 12 to 18 years. Around 10 M. tuberculosis-infected adolescents and ten uninfected adolescents were selected, with the two groups matched for age and sex. PBMC from adolescents were isolated by density centrifugation from freshly drawn heparinized blood and were then cryopreserved. This entry comes from a study of T cells in tuberculosis listed by TCRdb under 2018. Looking at the study overall: To characterize T cells specific for the mycobacterial lipid antigen glucose monomycolate (GMM), the study used CD1B tetramers together with high-throughput TCR immunosequencing. IGRA-negative adolescents, IGRA-positive adolescents with latent tuberculosis and adults with active tuberculosis, more than 9 per group, were compared in a South African clinical cohort. General findings and caveats noted by the study authors: Smaller mean NN-distances to GMM-specific TCRs were observed in active tuberculosis TCR-alpha repertoires than in IGRA-negative controls, suggesting clonal expansion of GMM-specific TCRs. Clinical samples were selected based on which cryopreserved specimens were available, and the active tuberculosis cases were adults whereas the controls were adolescents. With the diverse GMM-specific repertoire as input, a classifier achieved around 90% accuracy (AUROC around 0.9), whereas GEM motif frequencies as input gave under 75% accuracy. Shorter CDR3-alpha lengths in active tuberculosis patients partly drove the smaller NN-distances, and the TCR-beta difference was not statistically significant.

The immunoSEQ multiplex PCR assay was used to generate TCR libraries, with TCR-beta and/or TCR-alpha/delta assays applied to each sample. The amplified TCR libraries were sequenced using the Illumina high-throughput platform. As for the original processing: Clustering and dimensionality reduction were performed using pairwise TCRdist distances among GMM-specific receptors from ex vivo sorted or in vitro expanded T cells. Each clinical repertoire was assigned a mean NN-distance score, defined as the average TCRdist to the nearest 10% of tetramer-positive reference sequences. GEM TCR motif frequency was calculated as the fraction of unique TCRs that matched known GEM sequences by V/J usage and CDR3 length. Linear discriminant analysis with leave-one-out cross-validation, implemented in scikit-learn, was used to classify active tuberculosis. Drawn from immuneACCESS, this table holds only the in-frame rearrangements with V and J called that TCRdb kept. Clones are partly lost; checked studies trace under half to an unresolved V gene and leave the rest unexplained. Clone size and the V and J calls come from that table; the DNA yielded D and trimming. This sample lists about 43,000 clones; less than 95% were detected once. The top ten hold less than 2% of the sample.

Trimming removed 2 bases from V and 2 bases from J, leaving 10 bases between the germline ends. Via the germline V gene, CDR1 is MNHEY and CDR2 SVGAGI. The CDR3 goes from the cysteine to the phenylalanine over 15 residues. Of the read, only the CDR3 DNA is kept; its 45 bases are in frame from base 1. The specimen sequenced was PBMCs. The rearrangement joined TRBV6-5 to TRBJ1-3; the D gene is possibly TRBD1, with 5 bases matching. The receptor's source is a donor aged 5-35 years with latent tuberculosis or without tuberculosis infection. Some clones in this sample may be carry-over from other donors' samples. The CDR3 loop reads CASSYQSGPGNTIYF. Here is the DNA: TGTGCCAGCAGTTACCAGTCAGGGCCTGGAAACACCATATATTTT.